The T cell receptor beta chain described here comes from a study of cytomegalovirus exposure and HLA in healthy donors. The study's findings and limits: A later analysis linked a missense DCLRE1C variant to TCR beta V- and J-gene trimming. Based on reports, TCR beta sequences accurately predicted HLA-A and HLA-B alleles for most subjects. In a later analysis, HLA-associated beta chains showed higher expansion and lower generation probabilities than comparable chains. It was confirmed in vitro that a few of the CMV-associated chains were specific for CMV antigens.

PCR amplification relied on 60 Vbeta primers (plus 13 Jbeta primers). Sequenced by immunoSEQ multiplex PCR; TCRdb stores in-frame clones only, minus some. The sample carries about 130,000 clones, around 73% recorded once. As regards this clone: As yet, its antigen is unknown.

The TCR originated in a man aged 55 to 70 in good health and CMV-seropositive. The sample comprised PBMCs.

CDR3 amino acids: CARGRTGIRIHSGANVLTF. CDR3 DNA sequence: TGTGCCAGAGGGCGCACAGGGATAAGAATCCACTCTGGGGCCAACGTCCTGACTTTC. The rearrangement joins TRBV28 to TRBJ2-6; weak D call: TRBD1 (6 bases). The germline V and J ends were trimmed by 9 bases and 0 bases, with 24 bases remaining between them. CDR1 and CDR2 from the germline V gene are MDHEN and SYDVKM. The CDR3 loop spans 19 amino acids.